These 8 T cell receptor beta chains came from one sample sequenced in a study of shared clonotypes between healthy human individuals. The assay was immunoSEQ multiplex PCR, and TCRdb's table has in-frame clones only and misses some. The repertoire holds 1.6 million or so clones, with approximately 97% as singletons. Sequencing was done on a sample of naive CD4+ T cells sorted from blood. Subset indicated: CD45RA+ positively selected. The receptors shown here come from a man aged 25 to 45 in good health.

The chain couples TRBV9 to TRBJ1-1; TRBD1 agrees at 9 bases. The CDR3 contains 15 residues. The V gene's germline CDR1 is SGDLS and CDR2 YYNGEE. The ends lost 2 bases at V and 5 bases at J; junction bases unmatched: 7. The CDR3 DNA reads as TGTGCCAGCAGCGTCCTCACAGGGGGCGGGACTGAAGCTTTCTTT. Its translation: CASSVLTGGGTEAFF.

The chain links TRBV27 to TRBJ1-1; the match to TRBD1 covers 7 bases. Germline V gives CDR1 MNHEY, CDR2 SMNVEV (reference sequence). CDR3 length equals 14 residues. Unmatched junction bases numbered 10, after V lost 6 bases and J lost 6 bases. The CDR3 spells CASSILQGRAEAFF. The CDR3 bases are TGTGCCAGCAGCATATTACAGGGGCGCGCTGAAGCTTTCTTT.

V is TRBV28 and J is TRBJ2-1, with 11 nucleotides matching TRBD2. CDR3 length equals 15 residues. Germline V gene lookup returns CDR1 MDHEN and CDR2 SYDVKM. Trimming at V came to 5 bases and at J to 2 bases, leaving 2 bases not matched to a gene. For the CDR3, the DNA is TGTGCCAGCAGTCTTAGCGGGAGGGCCTACAATGAGCAGTTCTTC. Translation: CASSLSGRAYNEQFF.

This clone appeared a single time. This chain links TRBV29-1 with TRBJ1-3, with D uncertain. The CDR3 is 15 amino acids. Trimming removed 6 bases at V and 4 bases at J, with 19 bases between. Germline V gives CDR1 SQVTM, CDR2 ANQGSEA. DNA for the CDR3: TGCAGCGTAGGTACCCACACGGATCGGGGAAACACCATATATTTT. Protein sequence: CSVGTHTDRGNTIYF.

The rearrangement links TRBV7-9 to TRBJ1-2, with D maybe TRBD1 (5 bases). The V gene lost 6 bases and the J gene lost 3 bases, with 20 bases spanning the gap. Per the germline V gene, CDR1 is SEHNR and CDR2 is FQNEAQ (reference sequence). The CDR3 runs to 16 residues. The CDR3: CASSSWAGGGDYGYTF. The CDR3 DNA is TGTGCCAGCAGTTCGTGGGCAGGCGGAGGGGACTATGGCTACACCTTC.

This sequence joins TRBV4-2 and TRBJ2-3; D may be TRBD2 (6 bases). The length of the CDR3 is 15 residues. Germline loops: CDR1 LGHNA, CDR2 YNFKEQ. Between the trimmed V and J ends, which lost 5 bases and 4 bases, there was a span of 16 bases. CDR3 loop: CASSSRTGGADTQYF. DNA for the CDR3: TGTGCCAGCAGCTCCCGGACGGGCGGGGCAGATACGCAGTATTTT.

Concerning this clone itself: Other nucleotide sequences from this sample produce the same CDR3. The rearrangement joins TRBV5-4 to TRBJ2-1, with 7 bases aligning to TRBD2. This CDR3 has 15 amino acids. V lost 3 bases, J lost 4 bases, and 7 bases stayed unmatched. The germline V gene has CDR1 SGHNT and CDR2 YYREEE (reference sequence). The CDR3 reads CASSSRGGSYNEQFF. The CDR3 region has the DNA TGTGCCAGCAGCTCACGGGGCGGGAGTTACAATGAGCAGTTCTTC.

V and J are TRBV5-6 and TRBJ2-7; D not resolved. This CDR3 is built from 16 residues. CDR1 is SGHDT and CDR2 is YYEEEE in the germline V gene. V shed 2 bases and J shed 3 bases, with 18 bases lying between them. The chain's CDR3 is CASSLSPADIFYEQYF. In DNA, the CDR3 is TGTGCCAGCAGCTTAAGCCCCGCAGACATATTCTACGAGCAGTACTTC.